The present entry profiles one T cell receptor (beta chain) with its context. Its antigen is still unknown. Some clones are missing from TCRdb's copy, which holds only in-frame ones; the method was immunoSEQ multiplex PCR. The sample gives about 81,000 clones, more than 60% of which show up once; 1.1% is in the top ten. Germline V gene lookup returns CDR1 KGHDR and CDR2 SFDVKD. The CDR3 length is 15 residues. V lost 4 bases and J lost 8; bases outside the gene matches: 9. These data come from a study of vaccination effects on CD4 cells after COVID-19. Before sequencing, viral peptide pools were used by the ViraFEST assay to expand antigen-specific CD4+ T cells. CD4+ T cells were isolated after approximately 10 days of culture. Participants received two doses of either the BNT162b2 or mRNA-1273 vaccine.

This clonotype was obtained from a human donor who received a COVID-19 vaccine. The specimen comprised CD4+ T cells from PBMCs cultured with HCoV-OC43 spike peptides, sampled after COVID-19 vaccination. Subset here: HCoV-OC43 spike overlapping peptide pool stimulation. This rearrangement joins TRBV24-1 to TRBJ2-1, with 8 bases that match TRBD1. The chain's CDR3 is CATSDARQGWHEQFF. For the CDR3, the DNA is TGTGCCACCAGTGACGCGAGACAGGGGTGGCATGAGCAGTTCTTC.